This TCR beta chain was profiled in a study of Graves' ophthalmopathy and Graves' hyperthyroidism. Presentation of ophthalmopathy in the donors involved moderate-to-severe activity, CAS ≥3, NOSPECS ≥4 and a duration under 3 months. Germline-derived CDR1 and CDR2 are MGHDK and SYGVNS. This CDR3 contains 13 residues. Trimming took 7 bases from V and 8 from J; bases not matched to a gene: 4. The authors amplified TCR beta CDR3 regions from RNA transcripts. The first round was an RT-PCR with HTBI primers, and the second round was a multiplex PCR. One entry per CDR3 protein results from TCRdb running MiXCR on the multiplex PCR reads. The table includes almost 750,000 distinct CDR3 sequences, roughly 40% detected once.

The clonotype was recovered from an adult man with Graves' ophthalmopathy. The material sequenced was peripheral blood. The chain couples TRBV25-1 to TRBJ2-2; 10 nucleotides line up with TRBD2. The CDR3: CASTLAGAGELFF. The CDR3 DNA reads TGTGCCAGCACTCTAGCGGGAGCTGGGGAGCTGTTTTTT.